This T cell receptor (beta chain) was captured in a study of vaccination and CD4 T cells after COVID-19. Study as a whole: Overlapping SARS-CoV-2, HCoV-NL63, HCoV-OC43 and HCoV-229E spike peptides were used to stimulate cells.

Cultured CD4+ T-cell DNA underwent Oncomine TCR Beta short-read sequencing. TCRdb ran MiXCR on the PCR reads and lists one entry per CDR3 protein. The sample contains 9,700 or so distinct CDR3 sequences, roughly 70% of which appear only once. Described treatment: roughly 11-day PBMC culture with coronavirus spike peptide pools or control peptides (ViraFEST assay). Dates of PCR positivity, March to December 2020, preceded the US Alpha, Beta and Delta variants. PBMC cultures, at a few million cells per well, received roughly 10 IU/ml IL-2 and about 9.3 ug/ml peptide pools. This clonotype was found once. What it binds is unknown. The CDR3 is 12 residues long. Trimming removed 9 bases from V and 2 bases from J; junction bases left unmatched: 4. CDR1 SNHLY and CDR2 FYNNEI come from the germline V gene.

Sequences were obtained from CD4+ T cells from blood, cultured in vitro. The chain links TRBV2 to TRBJ2-7; 7 nucleotides match TRBD1. The receptor was derived from a human donor who had recovered from COVID-19. CDR3 loop: CASCGQAYEQYF. The CDR3 nucleotides read TGTGCCAGTTGTGGACAGGCCTACGAGCAGTACTTC.